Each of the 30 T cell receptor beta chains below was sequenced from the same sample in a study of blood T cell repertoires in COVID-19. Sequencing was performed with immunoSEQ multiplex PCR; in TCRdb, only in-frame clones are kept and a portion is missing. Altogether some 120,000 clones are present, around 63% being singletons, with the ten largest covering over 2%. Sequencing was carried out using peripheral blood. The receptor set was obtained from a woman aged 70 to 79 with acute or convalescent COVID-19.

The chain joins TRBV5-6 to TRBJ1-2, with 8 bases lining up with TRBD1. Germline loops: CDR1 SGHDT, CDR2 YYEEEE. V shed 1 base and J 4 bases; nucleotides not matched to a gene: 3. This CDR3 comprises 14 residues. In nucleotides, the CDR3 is TGTGCCAGCAGCTTGATAACAGGGGGCTATGGCTACACCTTC. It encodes CASSLITGGYGYTF.

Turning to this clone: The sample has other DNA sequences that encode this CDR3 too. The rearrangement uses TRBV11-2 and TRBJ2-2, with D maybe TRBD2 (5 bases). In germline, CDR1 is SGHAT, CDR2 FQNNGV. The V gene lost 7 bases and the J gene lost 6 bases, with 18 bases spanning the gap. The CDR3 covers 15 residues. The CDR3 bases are TGTGCCAGCACCTCCCTAGCTGTTGCCTCCGGGGAGCTGTTTTTT. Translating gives CASTSLAVASGELFF.

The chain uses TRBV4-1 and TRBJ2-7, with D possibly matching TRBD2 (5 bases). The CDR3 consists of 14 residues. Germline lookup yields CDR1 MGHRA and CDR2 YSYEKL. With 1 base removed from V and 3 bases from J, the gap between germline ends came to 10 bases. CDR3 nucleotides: TGCGCCAGCAGCCAAGCATCCGGGGACTACGAGCAGTACTTC. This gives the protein CASSQASGDYEQYF.

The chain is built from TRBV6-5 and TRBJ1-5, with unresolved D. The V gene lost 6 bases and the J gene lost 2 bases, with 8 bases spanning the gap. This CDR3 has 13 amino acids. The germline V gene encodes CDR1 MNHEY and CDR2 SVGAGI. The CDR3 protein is CASRPVGNQPQHF. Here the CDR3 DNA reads TGTGCCAGCAGACCGGTCGGCAATCAGCCCCAGCATTTT.

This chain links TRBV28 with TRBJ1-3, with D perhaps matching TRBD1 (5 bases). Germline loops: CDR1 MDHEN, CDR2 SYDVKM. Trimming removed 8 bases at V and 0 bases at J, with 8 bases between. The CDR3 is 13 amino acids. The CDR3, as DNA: TGTGCCAGCTGCACAGGCTCTGGAAACACCATATATTTT. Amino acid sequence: CASCTGSGNTIYF.

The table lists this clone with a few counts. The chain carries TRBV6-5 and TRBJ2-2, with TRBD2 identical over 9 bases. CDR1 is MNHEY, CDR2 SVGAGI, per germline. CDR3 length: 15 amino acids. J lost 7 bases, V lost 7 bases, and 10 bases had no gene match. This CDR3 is CASKVAGVSLGELFF. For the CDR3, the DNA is TGTGCCAGCAAAGTAGCGGGAGTTTCTCTCGGGGAGCTGTTTTTT.

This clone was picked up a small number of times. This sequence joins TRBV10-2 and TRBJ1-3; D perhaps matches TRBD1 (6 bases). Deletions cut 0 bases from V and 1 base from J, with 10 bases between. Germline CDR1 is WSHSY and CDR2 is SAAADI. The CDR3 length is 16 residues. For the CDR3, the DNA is TGCGCCAGCAGTGAGTCCGCAGGGGCGTCTGGAAACACCATATATTTT. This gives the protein CASSESAGASGNTIYF.

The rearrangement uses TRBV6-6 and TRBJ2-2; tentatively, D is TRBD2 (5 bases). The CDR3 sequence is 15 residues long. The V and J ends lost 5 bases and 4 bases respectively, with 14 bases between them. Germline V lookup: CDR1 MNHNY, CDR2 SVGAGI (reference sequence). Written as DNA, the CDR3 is TGTGCCAGCAGTACTCGGCCTAGCTTCACCGGGGAGCTGTTTTTT. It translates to CASSTRPSFTGELFF.

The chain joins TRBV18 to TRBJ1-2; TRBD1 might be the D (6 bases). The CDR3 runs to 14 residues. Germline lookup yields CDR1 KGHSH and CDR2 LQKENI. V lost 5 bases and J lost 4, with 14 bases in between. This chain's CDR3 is CASSTKQGSYGYTF. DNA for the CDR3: TGTGCCAGCTCAACCAAACAGGGATCCTATGGCTACACCTTC.

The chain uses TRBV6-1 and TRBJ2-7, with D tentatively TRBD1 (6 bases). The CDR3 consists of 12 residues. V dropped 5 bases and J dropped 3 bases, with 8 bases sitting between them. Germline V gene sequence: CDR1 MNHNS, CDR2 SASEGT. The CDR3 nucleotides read TGTGCCAGCAGTTCGGACAGCTACGAGCAGTACTTC. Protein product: CASSSDSYEQYF.

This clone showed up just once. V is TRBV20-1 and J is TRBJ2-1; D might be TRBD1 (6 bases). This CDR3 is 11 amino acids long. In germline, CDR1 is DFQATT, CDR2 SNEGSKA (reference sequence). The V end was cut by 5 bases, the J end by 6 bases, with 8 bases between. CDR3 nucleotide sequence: TGCAGTGCTCCCAGGGGCAATGAGCAGTTCTTC. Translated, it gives CSAPRGNEQFF.

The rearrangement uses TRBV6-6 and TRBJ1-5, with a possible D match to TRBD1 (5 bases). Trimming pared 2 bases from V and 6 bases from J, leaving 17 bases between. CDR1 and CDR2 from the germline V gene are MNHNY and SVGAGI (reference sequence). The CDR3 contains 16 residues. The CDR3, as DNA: TGTGCCAGCAGTTACGGGAAAGGGGCAAAGAGTCAGCCCCAGCATTTT. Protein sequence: CASSYGKGAKSQPQHF.

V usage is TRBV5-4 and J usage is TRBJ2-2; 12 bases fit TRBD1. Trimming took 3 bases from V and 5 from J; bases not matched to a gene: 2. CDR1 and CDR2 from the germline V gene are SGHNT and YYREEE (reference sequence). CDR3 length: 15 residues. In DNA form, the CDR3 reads TGTGCCAGCAGCTGGGACAGGGGGCCAACCGGGGAGCTGTTTTTT. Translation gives CASSWDRGPTGELFF.

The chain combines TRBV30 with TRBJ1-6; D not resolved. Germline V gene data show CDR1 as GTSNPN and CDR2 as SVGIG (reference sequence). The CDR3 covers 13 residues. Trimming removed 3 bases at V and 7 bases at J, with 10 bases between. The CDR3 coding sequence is TGTGCCTGGAGGAGCGGATCGAATTCACCCCTCCACTTT. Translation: CAWRSGSNSPLHF.

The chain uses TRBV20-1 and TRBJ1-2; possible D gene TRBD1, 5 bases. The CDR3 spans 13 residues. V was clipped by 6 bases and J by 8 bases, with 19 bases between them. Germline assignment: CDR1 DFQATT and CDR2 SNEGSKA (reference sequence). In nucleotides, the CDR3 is TGCAGTGCCAGTCGACAGACAGATAGGGGCTACACCTTC. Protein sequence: CSASRQTDRGYTF.

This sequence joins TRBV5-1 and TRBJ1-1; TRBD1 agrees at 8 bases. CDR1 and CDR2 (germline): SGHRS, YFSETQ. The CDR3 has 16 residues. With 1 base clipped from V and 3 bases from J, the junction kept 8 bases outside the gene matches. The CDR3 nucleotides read TGCGCCAGCAGCTTGCTATCAGGGGGCAAGGACACTGAAGCTTTCTTT. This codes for CASSLLSGGKDTEAFF.

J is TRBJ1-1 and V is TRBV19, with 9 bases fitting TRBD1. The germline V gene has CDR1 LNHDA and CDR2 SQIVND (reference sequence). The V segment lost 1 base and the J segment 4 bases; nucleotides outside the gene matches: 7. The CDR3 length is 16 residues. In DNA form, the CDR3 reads TGTGCCAGTAGTATAGGCCACAGGGGGCTTGTCACTGAAGCTTTCTTT. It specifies CASSIGHRGLVTEAFF.

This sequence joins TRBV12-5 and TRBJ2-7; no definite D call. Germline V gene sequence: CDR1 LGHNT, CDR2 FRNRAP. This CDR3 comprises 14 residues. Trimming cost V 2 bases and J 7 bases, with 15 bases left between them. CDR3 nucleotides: TGTGCTAGTGGTTTGTACTCCAGGCCATGGGAGCAGTACTTC. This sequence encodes CASGLYSRPWEQYF.

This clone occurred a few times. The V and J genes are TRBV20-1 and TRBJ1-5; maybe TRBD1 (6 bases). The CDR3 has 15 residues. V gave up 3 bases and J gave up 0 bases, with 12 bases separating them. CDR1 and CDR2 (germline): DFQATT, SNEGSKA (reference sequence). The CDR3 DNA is TGCAGTGCTAGTCTTGGACAGAATAGCAATCAGCCCCAGCATTTT. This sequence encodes CSASLGQNSNQPQHF.

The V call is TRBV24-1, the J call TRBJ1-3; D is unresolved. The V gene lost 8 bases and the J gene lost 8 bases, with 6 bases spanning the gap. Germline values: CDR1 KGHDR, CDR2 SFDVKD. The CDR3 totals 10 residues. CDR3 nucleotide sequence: TGTGCCACCACCCCAGACACCATATATTTT. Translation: CATTPDTIYF.

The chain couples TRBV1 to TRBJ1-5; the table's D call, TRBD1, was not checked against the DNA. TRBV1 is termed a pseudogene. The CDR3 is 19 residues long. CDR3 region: CTSSQVFADRVISNQPQHF. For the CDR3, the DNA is TGCACCAGCAGCCAAGTTTTTGCTGACAGGGTGATTAGCAATCAGCCCCAGCATTTT.

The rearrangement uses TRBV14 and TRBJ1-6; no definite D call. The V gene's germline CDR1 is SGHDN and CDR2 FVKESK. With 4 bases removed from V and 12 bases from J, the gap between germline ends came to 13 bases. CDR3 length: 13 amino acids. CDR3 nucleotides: TGTGCCAGCAGCCTCACTTTAGAGGGACCCCTCCACTTT. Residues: CASSLTLEGPLHF.

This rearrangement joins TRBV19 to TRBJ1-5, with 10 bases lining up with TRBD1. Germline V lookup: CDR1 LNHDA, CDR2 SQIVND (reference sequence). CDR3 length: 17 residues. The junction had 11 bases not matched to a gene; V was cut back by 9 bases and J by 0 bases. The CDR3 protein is CASTPRQGAGSNQPQHF. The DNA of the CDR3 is TGTGCCAGCACCCCTCGACAGGGGGCGGGTAGCAATCAGCCCCAGCATTTT.

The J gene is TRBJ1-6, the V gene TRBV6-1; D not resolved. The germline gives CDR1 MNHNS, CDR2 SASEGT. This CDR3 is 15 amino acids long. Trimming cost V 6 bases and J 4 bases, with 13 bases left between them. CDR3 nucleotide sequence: TGTGCCAGCAGCCGGGAGGACGGATATAATTCACCCCTCCACTTT. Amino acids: CASSREDGYNSPLHF.

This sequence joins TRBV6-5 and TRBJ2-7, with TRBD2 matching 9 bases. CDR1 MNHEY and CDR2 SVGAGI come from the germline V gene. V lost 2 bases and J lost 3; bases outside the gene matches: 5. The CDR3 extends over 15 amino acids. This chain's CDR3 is CASSYRAGGFYEQYF. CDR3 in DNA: TGTGCCAGCAGTTACCGGGCGGGAGGGTTCTACGAGCAGTACTTC.

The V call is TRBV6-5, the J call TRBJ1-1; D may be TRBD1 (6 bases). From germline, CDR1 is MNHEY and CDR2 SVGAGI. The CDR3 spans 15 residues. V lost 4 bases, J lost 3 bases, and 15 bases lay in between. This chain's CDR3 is CASSSEGGVHTEAFF. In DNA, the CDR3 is TGTGCCAGCAGTTCCGAAGGGGGGGTACACACTGAAGCTTTCTTT.

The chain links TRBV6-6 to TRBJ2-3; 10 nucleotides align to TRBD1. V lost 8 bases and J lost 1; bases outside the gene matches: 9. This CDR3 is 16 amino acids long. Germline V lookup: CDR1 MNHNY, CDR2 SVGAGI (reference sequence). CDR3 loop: CASASRGTGGTDTQYF. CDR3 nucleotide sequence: TGTGCCAGCGCCTCAAGGGGGACAGGGGGCACAGATACGCAGTATTTT.

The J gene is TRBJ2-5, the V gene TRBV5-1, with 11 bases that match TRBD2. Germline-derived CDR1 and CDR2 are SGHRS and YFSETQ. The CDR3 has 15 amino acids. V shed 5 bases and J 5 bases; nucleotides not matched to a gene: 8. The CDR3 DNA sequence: TGCGCCAGCAGTAGCGGGAGGGCGGCGGGGGAGACCCAGTACTTC. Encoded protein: CASSSGRAAGETQYF. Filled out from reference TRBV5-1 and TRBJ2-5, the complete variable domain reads KAGVTQTPRYLIKTRGQQVTLSCSPISGHRSVSWYQQTPGQGLQFLFEYFSETQRNKGNFPGRFSGRQFSNSRSEMNVSTLELGDSALYLCASSSGRAAGETQYFGPGTRLLVL.

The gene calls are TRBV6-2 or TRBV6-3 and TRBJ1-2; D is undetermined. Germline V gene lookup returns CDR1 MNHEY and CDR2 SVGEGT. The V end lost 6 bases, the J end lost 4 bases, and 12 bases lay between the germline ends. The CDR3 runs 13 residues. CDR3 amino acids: CASSDYHSYGYTF. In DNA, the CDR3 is TGTGCCAGCAGCGACTATCACAGCTATGGCTACACCTTC.

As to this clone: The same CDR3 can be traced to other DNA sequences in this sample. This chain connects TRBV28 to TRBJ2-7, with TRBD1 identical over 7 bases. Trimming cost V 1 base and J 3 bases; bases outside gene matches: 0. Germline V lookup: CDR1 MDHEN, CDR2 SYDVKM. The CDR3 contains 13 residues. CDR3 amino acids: CASSLSGGYEQYF. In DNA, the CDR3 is TGTGCCAGCAGTTTATCAGGGGGCTACGAGCAGTACTTC. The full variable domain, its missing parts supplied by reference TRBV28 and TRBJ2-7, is DVKVTQSSRYLVKRTGEKVFLECVQDMDHENMFWYRQDPGLGLRLIYFSYDVKMKEKGDIPEGYSVSREKKERFSLILESASTNQTSMYLCASSLSGGYEQYFGPGTRLTVT.